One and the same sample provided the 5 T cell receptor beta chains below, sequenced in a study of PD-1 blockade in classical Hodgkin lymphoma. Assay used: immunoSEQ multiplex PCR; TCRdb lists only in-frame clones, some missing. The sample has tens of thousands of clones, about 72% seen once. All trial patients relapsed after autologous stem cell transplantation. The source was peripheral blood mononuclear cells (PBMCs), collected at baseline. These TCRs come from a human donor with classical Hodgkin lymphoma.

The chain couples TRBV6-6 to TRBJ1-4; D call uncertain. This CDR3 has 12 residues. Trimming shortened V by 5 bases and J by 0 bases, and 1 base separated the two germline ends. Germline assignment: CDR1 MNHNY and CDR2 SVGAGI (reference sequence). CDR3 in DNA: TGTGCCAGCAGTACAACTAATGAAAAACTGTTTTTT. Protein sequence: CASSTTNEKLFF.

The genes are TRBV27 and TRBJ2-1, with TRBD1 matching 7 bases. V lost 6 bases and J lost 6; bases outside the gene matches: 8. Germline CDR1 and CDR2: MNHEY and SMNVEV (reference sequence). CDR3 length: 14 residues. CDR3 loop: CASRGQNSGNEQFF. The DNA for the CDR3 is TGTGCCAGCAGGGGACAGAACTCCGGCAATGAGCAGTTCTTC.

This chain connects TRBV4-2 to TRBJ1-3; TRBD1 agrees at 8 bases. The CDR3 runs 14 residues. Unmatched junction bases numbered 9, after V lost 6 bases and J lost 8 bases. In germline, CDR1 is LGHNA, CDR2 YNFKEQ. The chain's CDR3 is CASSTSGGLHTIYF. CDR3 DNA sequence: TGTGCCAGCAGTACCTCAGGGGGCCTCCACACCATATATTTT.

In DNA form, the CDR3 reads TGTGCCAGCAGCGTAGGGACTAGCGGGAGAACTAGGAATGAGCAGTTCTTC. Its translation is CASSVGTSGRTRNEQFF. The chain links TRBV9 to TRBJ2-1; 13 bases match TRBD2. Germline CDR1 and CDR2: SGDLS and YYNGEE. V lost 0 bases and J lost 7; bases outside the gene matches: 7. This CDR3 is 17 amino acids long.

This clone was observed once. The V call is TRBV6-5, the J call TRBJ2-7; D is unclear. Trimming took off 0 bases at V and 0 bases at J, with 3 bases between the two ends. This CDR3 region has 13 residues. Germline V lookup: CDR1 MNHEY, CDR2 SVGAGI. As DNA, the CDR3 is TGTGCCAGCAGTTACTCGATCTCCTACGAGCAGTACTTC. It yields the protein CASSYSISYEQYF.